The 25 T cell receptor beta chains listed next were all sequenced from one sample in a study of blood T cells in healthy people across ages. PCR was performed a second time for roughly 7 to 12 cycles using a sample-barcoded 5' primer and a J-beta primer mix. TCRdb re-derived calls from the 5' RACE reads in MiXCR, one entry per CDR3 protein. Seen here are around 1,500,000 distinct CDR3 sequences, approximately 30% observed once, and the top ten hold 7.7%. The specimen was blood. The receptors were gathered from a woman aged 25 to 39 in good health.

This clonotype showed up just once. This sequence joins TRBV29-1 and TRBJ2-3; 7 bases are shared with TRBD2. Germline trimming cut 6 bases from V and 5 bases from J; bases unmatched to any gene: 8. This CDR3 contains 13 residues. CDR1 is SQVTM, CDR2 ANQGSEA, per germline. The CDR3 nucleotides read TGCAGCGTCGGCGTGGCTAGCGGAGATACGCAGTATTTT. Encoded protein: CSVGVASGDTQYF.

Concerning this clonotype: One base away lies a much larger clone, so this may be a sequencing read error. The chain joins TRBV29-1 to TRBJ2-5, with TRBD2 as a possible D gene (5 bases). Trimming stripped 1 base from V and 11 bases from J, with 17 bases between. Per the germline V gene, CDR1 is SQVTM and CDR2 is ANQGSEA. CDR3 length: 13 residues. The CDR3 coding sequence is TGCAGCGTTGAAGCCCGGGAAGGGAGCGTGCAGTACTTC. Encoded protein: CSVEAREGSVQYF. Full variable domain (outside the CDR3, taken from reference TRBV29-1 and TRBJ2-5): SAVISQKPSRDICQRGTSLTIQCQVDSQVTMMFWYRQQPGQSLTLIATANQGSEATYESGFVIDKFPISRPNLTFSTLTVSNMSPEDSSIYLCSVEAREGSVQYFGPGTRLLVL.

V gene TRBV20-1 combines with J gene TRBJ1-2, with D hard to call. Per the germline V gene, CDR1 is DFQATT and CDR2 is SNEGSKA (reference sequence). The CDR3 loop spans 14 amino acids. Trimming stripped 0 bases from V and 7 bases from J, with 15 bases between. CDR3: CSARDPRSGGGYTF. The CDR3 DNA is TGCAGTGCTAGAGATCCCCGCTCCGGCGGTGGCTACACCTTC.

This chain uses TRBV3-1 with TRBJ1-5; a possible D gene is TRBD1 (5 bases). This CDR3 is 16 amino acids long. V was clipped by 0 bases and J by 6 bases, with 15 bases between them. CDR1 and CDR2 (germline): LGHDT, YNNKEL (reference sequence). The CDR3 DNA follows: TGTGCCAGCAGCCAAGAAACCGGGGCGATCCCTCAGCCCCAGCATTTT. Residues: CASSQETGAIPQPQHF.

This sequence joins TRBV20-1 and TRBJ2-7, with D possibly being TRBD2 (6 bases). Per germline, CDR1 DFQATT and CDR2 SNEGSKA (reference sequence). The CDR3 spans 14 residues. Trimming left V 2 bases short and J 0 bases short, with 11 bases between. CDR3 protein: CSARREVLSYEQYF. The CDR3 bases are TGCAGTGCTAGAAGGGAGGTCCTCTCCTACGAGCAGTACTTC.

V gene TRBV12-3 or TRBV12-4 combines with J gene TRBJ1-5, with 10 positions matching TRBD1. The V and J ends lost 10 bases and 7 bases, in that order; junction bases with no gene match: 10. CDR3 length equals 14 residues. Written as DNA, the CDR3 is TGTGCCAACAGCAGACAGGGGGCCCAACAGCCCCAGCATTTT. Protein product: CANSRQGAQQPQHF.

The chain has TRBV7-2 and TRBJ1-2; no firm D call. CDR1 is SGHTA, CDR2 FQGNSA, per germline. The CDR3 has 14 residues. Trimming removed 1 base from V and 4 bases from J, with 10 bases in between. CDR3: CASSLEARVYGYTF. In DNA, the CDR3 is TGTGCCAGCAGCTTAGAAGCCAGAGTCTATGGCTACACCTTC.

The chain has TRBV5-5 and TRBJ2-1, with a possible D match to TRBD2 (6 bases). CDR3 size: 15 residues. The germline gives CDR1 SGHKS, CDR2 YYEKEE (reference sequence). V lost 0 bases and J 10 bases, leaving 17 bases between the germline ends. CDR3 nucleotides: TGTGCCAGCAGCTTGGCGGGAGCCAACGATTACGAGCAGTTCTTC. Translated: CASSLAGANDYEQFF.

This clonotype turned up a few times. The chain uses TRBV11-2 and TRBJ2-3; 8 positions agree with TRBD1. Trimming removed 4 bases from V and 3 bases from J; junction bases left unmatched: 9. This CDR3 is built from 16 residues. Germline V gives CDR1 SGHAT, CDR2 FQNNGV. CDR3 loop: CASSSSSDRATDTQYF. In DNA, the CDR3 is TGTGCCAGCAGCTCTTCATCGGACAGGGCTACAGATACGCAGTATTTT.

The V and J genes are TRBV20-1 and TRBJ1-2, with 8 bases matching TRBD1. V shed 3 bases, J shed 9 bases, and the junction held 9 bases outside the gene matches. The germline V gene encodes CDR1 DFQATT and CDR2 SNEGSKA (reference sequence). The CDR3 is made up of 13 amino acids. The CDR3 region has the DNA TGCAGTGCTAGTTTGGACAGGGTAGTCAGCTACACCTTC. It translates to CSASLDRVVSYTF.

This clonotype showed up just a few times. This chain links TRBV6-2 or TRBV6-3 with TRBJ1-2, with D tentatively TRBD1 (5 bases). The V and J ends lost 5 bases and 3 bases respectively, with 10 bases between them. This CDR3 comprises 13 residues. CDR1 MNHEY and CDR2 SVGEGT come from the germline V gene. CDR3 loop: CASSELGDYGYTF. The CDR3 DNA is TGTGCCAGCAGTGAATTAGGGGACTATGGCTACACCTTC.

Many counts were recorded for this clonotype. The V gene is TRBV6-5, the J gene TRBJ2-5; weak D call: TRBD2 (6 bases). V was cut by 4 bases and J by 1 base, with 16 bases left in between. This CDR3 has 16 residues. The germline gives CDR1 MNHEY, CDR2 SVGAGI. CDR3: CASSSFRRGVQETQYF. Written as DNA, the CDR3 is TGTGCCAGCAGTTCCTTCCGGCGGGGAGTCCAAGAGACCCAGTACTTC.

In this sample, this clonotype turned up many times. The genes are TRBV28 and TRBJ2-5; D not resolved. Trimming pared 5 bases from V and 9 bases from J, leaving 13 bases between. Germline assignment: CDR1 MDHEN and CDR2 SYDVKM. This CDR3 comprises 12 residues. CDR3 amino acids: CASSPGQTAQYF. The CDR3 region has the DNA TGTGCCAGCAGTCCGGGCCAGACGGCCCAGTACTTC.

This clonotype has a count of ten or more. The chain recombines TRBV5-1 with TRBJ2-2, with a possible D match to TRBD1 (6 bases). V lost 0 bases to trimming and J lost 6 bases, with 6 bases between them. In germline, CDR1 is SGHRS, CDR2 YFSETQ. The CDR3 loop spans 13 amino acids. CDR3 coding DNA: TGCGCCAGCAGCTTGGAGGGGGCCGGGGAGCTGTTTTTT. Amino acids: CASSLEGAGELFF.

The gene calls are TRBV20-1 and TRBJ2-3, with D unresolved. The CDR3 runs to 10 residues. With 7 bases removed from V and 5 bases from J, the gap between germline ends came to 7 bases. From germline, CDR1 is DFQATT and CDR2 SNEGSKA (reference sequence). The CDR3 spells CSGYLDTQYF. DNA of the CDR3: TGCAGTGGCTACTTAGATACGCAGTATTTT.

For this clonotype: One base away lies a much larger clone, so this may be a sequencing read error. The CDR3 spells CSAQTGLASVSNEQFF. For the CDR3, the DNA is TGCAGTGCTCAAACCGGACTAGCCTCTGTCAGTAATGAGCAGTTCTTC. The chain is built from TRBV20-1 and TRBJ2-1, with 8 bases aligning to TRBD2. Trimming took 5 bases from V and 7 from J; bases not matched to a gene: 16. The germline V gene has CDR1 DFQATT and CDR2 SNEGSKA (reference sequence). The CDR3 has 16 residues.

The V gene is TRBV3-1, the J gene TRBJ2-1; the D call may be TRBD1 or TRBD2 (6 bases each). The germline V and J ends were trimmed by 4 bases and 8 bases, with 18 bases remaining between them. Germline assignment: CDR1 LGHDT and CDR2 YNNKEL (reference sequence). The CDR3 spans 15 residues. The CDR3 region is CASSRLGTPGDEQFF. The CDR3 region has the DNA TGTGCCAGCAGCCGTCTCGGGACACCGGGGGATGAGCAGTTCTTC.

In its sample, this clonotype was seen a few times. V and J are TRBV5-1 and TRBJ2-5; D is unresolved. V was trimmed by 7 bases and J by 11 bases, leaving 27 bases between them. The length of the CDR3 is 15 residues. CDR1 is SGHRS and CDR2 is YFSETQ in the germline V gene. The CDR3 region has the DNA TGCGCCAGCGGCAAATGGGGAATTAGGCAAAATGAGCAGTACTTC. Translated, it gives CASGKWGIRQNEQYF.

In this sample, this clonotype turned up many times. V is TRBV29-1 and J is TRBJ2-7; 8 bases align to TRBD1. The J segment lost 5 bases and the V segment lost 5 bases, leaving 5 bases of the junction unmatched. This CDR3 has 12 residues. CDR1 is SQVTM, CDR2 ANQGSEA, per germline. The DNA for the CDR3 is TGCAGCGTTCGACAGGGGTTCAACGAGCAGTACTTC. It yields the protein CSVRQGFNEQYF.

The rearrangement joins TRBV5-4 to TRBJ2-7; perhaps D is TRBD1 or TRBD2 (5 bases each). Germline V lookup: CDR1 SGHNT, CDR2 YYREEE (reference sequence). Trimming shortened V by 0 bases and J by 4 bases, and 17 bases separated the two germline ends. This CDR3 is 16 amino acids long. In nucleotides, the CDR3 is TGTGCCAGCAGCTTGGACGGGACCAGCCTTTTTTACGAGCAGTACTTC. This encodes CASSLDGTSLFYEQYF.

The CDR3 reads CASRPNRAGGNEQFF. CDR3 coding DNA: TGTGCCAGCAGGCCCAACAGGGCCGGTGGGAATGAGCAGTTCTTC. The chain is built from TRBV12-3 or TRBV12-4 and TRBJ2-1; D may be TRBD1 (6 bases). The CDR3 is 15 amino acids. V was trimmed by 6 bases and J by 7 bases, leaving 19 bases between them.

The rearrangement links TRBV5-1 to TRBJ2-4; the D is unclear. The J call may be faulty, since TRBJ2-1 better matches the DNA end. Germline V gene sequence: CDR1 SGHRS, CDR2 YFSETQ. The CDR3 extends over 15 amino acids. CDR3 nucleotide sequence: TGCGCCAGCAGCTTGGTAGAGTGGACCAAAAACATTCAGTTCTTC. Translated: CASSLVEWTKNIQFF.

This chain joins TRBV6-5 and TRBJ1-1; perhaps TRBD1 as D (5 bases). V was shortened by 6 bases and J by 8 bases, with 10 bases between the two germline ends. CDR3 length: 11 amino acids. Looked up from germline, CDR1 is MNHEY and CDR2 is SVGAGI. In nucleotides, the CDR3 is TGTGCCAGCAGCAGACAGAACGAAGCTTTCTTT. Translated, it gives CASSRQNEAFF.

CDR3: CASSEAQVLSPCNEQFF. The CDR3 bases are TGTGCCAGCAGTGAAGCGCAGGTCTTATCGCCCTGCAATGAGCAGTTCTTC. V is TRBV6-1 and J is TRBJ2-1; D ambiguous. The CDR3 loop spans 17 amino acids. Trimming shortened V by 0 bases and J by 6 bases, and 18 bases separated the two germline ends. The germline gives CDR1 MNHNS, CDR2 SASEGT.

The chain links TRBV27 to TRBJ2-7; D is uncertain. There are 14 residues in the CDR3. V lost 7 bases to trimming and J lost 3 bases, with 16 bases between them. CDR1 is MNHEY and CDR2 is SMNVEV in the germline V gene (reference sequence). DNA of the CDR3: TGTGCCAGCACCCTTCGCTGGTGGGACTACGAGCAGTACTTC. Protein product: CASTLRWWDYEQYF.